This section outlines one T cell receptor (beta chain) sequence together with its context. These data originate in a study of blood T cell repertoires in COVID-19. Across the whole study: Some COVID-19 samples were acute and others convalescent; all came from the United States, Italy and Spain. T cells, B-cell-depleted T cells, or PBMCs provided the cDNA or gDNA that served as material.

As originally analysed: Counts of nucleated cells, estimated from reference gene primer amplification, were obtained. The assay was immunoSEQ multiplex PCR, and TCRdb's table has in-frame clones only and misses some. V and J calls and clone size are given by that table; D and trimming were obtained from the DNA. The sample lists 200,000 to 250,000 clones; approximately 80% were seen once. V lost 7 bases and J lost 0, with 8 bases in between. CDR3 length: 13 amino acids. CDR1 is KGHDR, CDR2 SFDVKD, per germline. The rearrangement uses TRBV24-1 and TRBJ1-1, with a tentative D call TRBD1 (5 bases). Sequencing input: peripheral blood. This receptor was taken from a woman aged 40 to 50 who had recovered from COVID-19. The CDR3 reads CATRRGLNTEAFF. CDR3 sequence (DNA): TGTGCCACCAGGCGGGGCCTGAACACTGAAGCTTTCTTT.